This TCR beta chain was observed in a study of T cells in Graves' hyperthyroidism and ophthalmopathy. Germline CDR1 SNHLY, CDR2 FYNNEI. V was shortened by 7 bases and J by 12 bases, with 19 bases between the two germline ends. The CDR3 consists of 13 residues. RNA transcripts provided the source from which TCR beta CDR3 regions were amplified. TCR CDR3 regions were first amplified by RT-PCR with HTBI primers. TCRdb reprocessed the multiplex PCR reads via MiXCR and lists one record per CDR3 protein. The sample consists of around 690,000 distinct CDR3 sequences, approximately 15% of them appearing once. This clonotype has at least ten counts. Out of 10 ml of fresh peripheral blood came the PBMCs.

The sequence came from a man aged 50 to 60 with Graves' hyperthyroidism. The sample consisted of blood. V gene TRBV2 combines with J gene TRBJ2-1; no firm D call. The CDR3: CASTRAVGAVQFF. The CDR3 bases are TGTGCCAGCACCCGCGCCGTAGGCGCGGTGCAGTTCTTC.